The 25 T cell receptor beta chains presented below share a single source sample, sequenced in a study of blood T cell repertoires in COVID-19. Libraries were prepared by immunoSEQ multiplex PCR; TCRdb keeps only in-frame clonotypes and omits some of them. Here the sample spans approximately 230,000 clones, less than 85% being singletons. The sequenced material came from peripheral blood. The receptors were sampled from a woman aged 80 or over with active or convalescent COVID-19.

The chain joins TRBV14 to TRBJ1-6; D gene ambiguous. The CDR3 length is 15 residues. V lost 2 bases and J lost 7, with 12 bases in between. Germline V gene lookup returns CDR1 SGHDN and CDR2 FVKESK. The CDR3 here is CASSQYDIPNSPLHF. Written as DNA, the CDR3 is TGTGCCAGCAGCCAATACGACATCCCCAATTCACCCCTCCACTTT. Combining the CDR3 with reference TRBV14 and TRBJ1-6 gives the whole variable domain EAGVTQFPSHSVIEKGQTVTLRCDPISGHDNLYWYRRVMGKEIKFLLHFVKESKQDESGMPNNRFLAERTGGTYSTLKVQPAELEDSGVYFCASSQYDIPNSPLHFGNGTRLTVT.

This chain connects TRBV20-1 to TRBJ2-1; a possible D gene is TRBD1 (6 bases). Germline V gene sequence: CDR1 DFQATT, CDR2 SNEGSKA (reference sequence). This CDR3 is 14 amino acids long. Between the trimmed V and J ends, which lost 6 bases and 0 bases, there was a span of 12 bases. As DNA, the CDR3 is TGCAGTGCGAGTGGACAGCCCTCCTACAATGAGCAGTTCTTC. It yields the protein CSASGQPSYNEQFF.

The chain joins TRBV6-1 to TRBJ2-3; 10 bases agree with TRBD2. Per the germline V gene, CDR1 is MNHNS and CDR2 is SASEGT. Germline trimming cut 6 bases from V and 5 bases from J; bases unmatched to any gene: 11. The CDR3 consists of 16 residues. This CDR3 is CASRENSGGLIDTQYF. The CDR3 DNA reads TGTGCCAGCAGGGAAAATAGCGGGGGGCTGATAGATACGCAGTATTTT.

The chain joins TRBV19 to TRBJ1-1, with 8 bases lining up with TRBD1. Germline V gives CDR1 LNHDA, CDR2 SQIVND (reference sequence). CDR3 size: 15 residues. V lost 1 base and J lost 1; bases outside the gene matches: 2. The DNA for the CDR3 is TGTGCCAGTAGTATAGCAGGGGGCGAGAACACTGAAGCTTTCTTT. Translated: CASSIAGGENTEAFF.

This clone was counted a single time. The chain combines TRBV5-1 with TRBJ2-7; TRBD1 might be the D (5 bases). This CDR3 spans 16 amino acids. V was trimmed by 0 bases and J by 1 base, leaving 14 bases between them. CDR1 and CDR2 (germline): SGHRS, YFSETQ. This chain's CDR3 is CASSLGSQGLSYEQYF. CDR3 DNA: TGCGCCAGCAGCTTGGGTTCGCAGGGTTTATCCTACGAGCAGTACTTC.

Only a few counts were recorded for this clone. J is TRBJ2-7 and V is TRBV19; 9 bases are shared with TRBD1. CDR1 is LNHDA and CDR2 is SQIVND in the germline V gene (reference sequence). The CDR3 length is 14 residues. The ends lost 3 bases at V and 4 bases at J; junction bases unmatched: 4. CDR3 protein: CASSIQDRGYEQYF. The CDR3 coding sequence is TGTGCCAGTAGTATTCAGGACAGGGGTTACGAGCAGTACTTC.

The rearrangement joins TRBV5-1 to TRBJ1-2; 8 bases match TRBD1. Germline lookup yields CDR1 SGHRS and CDR2 YFSETQ. The CDR3 consists of 19 residues. The junction had 18 bases not matched to a gene; V was cut back by 1 base and J by 4 bases. The CDR3 protein is CASSLSPPSRQGRIYGYTF. The DNA of the CDR3 is TGCGCCAGCAGCTTGTCTCCCCCCTCGAGACAGGGGCGAATCTATGGCTACACCTTC.

This clone is a singleton in its sample. The chain has TRBV28 and TRBJ2-5; TRBD1 might be the D (6 bases). The V gene's germline CDR1 is MDHEN and CDR2 SYDVKM. This CDR3 is built from 14 residues. The V end lost 10 bases, the J end lost 0 bases, and 15 bases lay between the germline ends. The CDR3 spells CATQGLGYQETQYF. CDR3 nucleotide sequence: TGTGCCACCCAGGGGCTGGGGTACCAAGAGACCCAGTACTTC.

The CDR3 nucleotides are TGCGCCAGCAGCTTGGCGGGGGGCGTTAGGTTCGATGAGCAGTTCTTC. Its translation: CASSLAGGVRFDEQFF. J is TRBJ2-1 and V is TRBV5-1; the D gene is possibly TRBD2 (7 bases). Deletions cut 0 bases from V and 8 bases from J, with 18 bases between. CDR3 length: 16 residues. Germline CDR1 is SGHRS and CDR2 is YFSETQ. The complete variable domain, with remaining parts taken from reference TRBV5-1 and TRBJ2-1, reads KAGVTQTPRYLIKTRGQQVTLSCSPISGHRSVSWYQQTPGQGLQFLFEYFSETQRNKGNFPGRFSGRQFSNSRSEMNVSTLELGDSALYLCASSLAGGVRFDEQFFGPGTRLTVL.

The chain is built from TRBV5-4 and TRBJ2-5; 13 bases fit TRBD2. The germline CDR1 and CDR2 sequences are SGHNT and YYREEE (reference sequence). V lost 1 base to trimming and J lost 4 bases; unmatched junction nucleotides: 7. The CDR3 sequence is 17 residues long. The CDR3 coding sequence is TGTGCCAGCAGCTTGAGACTAGCGGGGGGAGTGCGAGAGACCCAGTACTTC. Its protein product is CASSLRLAGGVRETQYF.

The chain employs TRBV28 and TRBJ2-6, with D possibly being TRBD1 (6 bases). Trimming left V 7 bases short and J 2 bases short, with 12 bases between. The CDR3 is made up of 15 amino acids. CDR1 is MDHEN and CDR2 is SYDVKM in the germline V gene. The CDR3 loop is CASTSQGTGANVLTF. In DNA, the CDR3 is TGTGCCAGCACTTCCCAGGGGACTGGGGCCAACGTCCTGACTTTC.

The chain combines TRBV5-1 with TRBJ2-3, with 7 positions matching TRBD1. The CDR3 runs 14 residues. V was pared by 4 bases and J by 4 bases, with 6 bases of the junction left unmatched. The germline V gene encodes CDR1 SGHRS and CDR2 YFSETQ. CDR3 sequence (DNA): TGCGCCAGCAGCATCGGACAGGACCCAGATACGCAGTATTTT. Its translation: CASSIGQDPDTQYF.

In the case of this clone: The same CDR3 is also encoded by other DNA sequences in this sample. V gene TRBV5-1 combines with J gene TRBJ1-2, with TRBD1 identical over 9 bases. This CDR3 is built from 15 residues. V lost 0 bases, J lost 2 bases, and 2 bases stayed unmatched. CDR1 is SGHRS, CDR2 YFSETQ, per germline. The CDR3 DNA is TGCGCCAGCAGCTTGGCTACAGGGGGCAACTATGGCTACACCTTC. It specifies CASSLATGGNYGYTF.

V and J are TRBV11-2 and TRBJ1-4, with D perhaps matching TRBD1 (6 bases). The CDR3 loop spans 17 amino acids. V lost 1 base and J lost 5, with 17 bases in between. CDR1 is SGHAT, CDR2 FQNNGV, per germline. The DNA of the CDR3 is TGTGCCAGCAGCTTAGCGCCGGGGACATCTCCAAATGAAAAACTGTTTTTT. Amino acids: CASSLAPGTSPNEKLFF.

The chain uses TRBV29-1 and TRBJ1-1, with TRBD1 identical over 9 bases. Germline CDR1 is SQVTM and CDR2 is ANQGSEA. V shed 4 bases, J shed 4 bases, and the junction held 4 bases outside the gene matches. CDR3 length: 13 amino acids. CDR3 residues: CSVGDRAGTEAFF. CDR3 sequence (DNA): TGCAGCGTTGGGGACAGGGCTGGCACTGAAGCTTTCTTT. The full variable domain, completed using reference TRBV29-1 and TRBJ1-1, is SAVISQKPSRDICQRGTSLTIQCQVDSQVTMMFWYRQQPGQSLTLIATANQGSEATYESGFVIDKFPISRPNLTFSTLTVSNMSPEDSSIYLCSVGDRAGTEAFFGQGTRLTVV.

J is TRBJ1-1 and V is TRBV30; the D gene is possibly TRBD1 (5 bases). V was clipped by 3 bases and J by 5 bases, with 13 bases between them. This CDR3 is 13 amino acids long. The germline V gene encodes CDR1 GTSNPN and CDR2 SVGIG (reference sequence). This CDR3 is CAWRPVRGTEAFF. CDR3 DNA: TGTGCCTGGAGACCTGTGCGGGGGACTGAAGCTTTCTTT.

CDR3 sequence (DNA): TGTGCCAGCAGTTCCACAGGGGGCAGAGGTGGTCAGTATTTT. Translated, it gives CASSSTGGRGGQYF. This chain connects TRBV28 to TRBJ2-3; 9 bases agree with TRBD1. V lost 4 bases and J lost 12; bases outside the gene matches: 11. Germline-derived CDR1 and CDR2 are MDHEN and SYDVKM. The CDR3 covers 14 residues.

In regard to this clone: Germline and junction disagree at one end, which may indicate a read error. The V call is TRBV2, the J call TRBJ1-3, with D possibly being TRBD1 (5 bases). From germline, CDR1 is SNHLY and CDR2 FYNNEI. The CDR3 totals 15 residues. The CDR3 spells CASSEDKPSANTIYF. The CDR3 region has the DNA TGTGCCAGCAGTGAGGACAAACCCTCTGCAAACACCATATATTTT.

The chain is built from TRBV19 and TRBJ1-4; no reliable D call. Germline-derived CDR1 and CDR2 are LNHDA and SQIVND (reference sequence). The CDR3 runs to 13 residues. V gave up 7 bases and J gave up 3 bases, with 9 bases separating them. CDR3 nucleotide sequence: TGTGCCAGTAAATTCCCTGCTAATGAAAAACTGTTTTTT. This translates into CASKFPANEKLFF.

The chain links TRBV3-1 (or the pseudogene TRBV3-2) to TRBJ1-1, with 10 bases fitting TRBD1. Looked up from germline, CDR1 is LGHDT and CDR2 is YNNKEL (reference sequence). This CDR3 has 15 residues. J was trimmed by 7 bases and V by 7 bases; bases with no gene match: 12. The CDR3: CASIPYGQGGGEAFF. The CDR3 DNA follows: TGTGCCAGCATCCCATACGGACAGGGGGGTGGTGAAGCTTTCTTT.

The chain couples TRBV5-1 to TRBJ2-7; a weak D match, TRBD2 (6 bases). The CDR3 extends over 16 amino acids. The V gene lost 2 bases and the J gene lost 5 bases, with 20 bases spanning the gap. Germline loops: CDR1 SGHRS, CDR2 YFSETQ. CDR3 protein: CASSFGTGSGADEQYF. In DNA, the CDR3 is TGCGCCAGCAGCTTCGGGACGGGTAGCGGCGCAGACGAGCAGTACTTC. The whole variable domain, filled in from reference TRBV5-1 and TRBJ2-7, reads KAGVTQTPRYLIKTRGQQVTLSCSPISGHRSVSWYQQTPGQGLQFLFEYFSETQRNKGNFPGRFSGRQFSNSRSEMNVSTLELGDSALYLCASSFGTGSGADEQYFGPGTRLTVT.

The chain couples TRBV21-1 to TRBJ2-2; the D call in the table, TRBD1, was not verified against the DNA. TRBV21-1 is described as a pseudogene. The CDR3 loop spans 15 amino acids. The CDR3 DNA follows: TGTGCCACCCCCGGGACACCTCATGAATCCGGGGAGCTGTTTTTT. It codes for CATPGTPHESGELFF.

The CDR3 protein is CASSYPTRDTQYF. The CDR3 nucleotides read TGTGCCAGCAGTTACCCGACTAGAGATACGCAGTATTTT. This chain links TRBV6-2 or TRBV6-3 with TRBJ2-3; D is perhaps TRBD2 (6 bases). Germline V gene sequence: CDR1 MNHEY, CDR2 SVGEGT. With 2 bases removed from V and 5 bases from J, the gap between germline ends came to 8 bases. This CDR3 comprises 13 residues.

The chain has TRBV25-1 and TRBJ2-2; TRBD1 matches 8 bases. V shed 4 bases and J 1 base; nucleotides not matched to a gene: 2. The CDR3 runs 15 residues. Germline values: CDR1 MGHDK, CDR2 SYGVNS. In DNA form, the CDR3 reads TGTGCCAGCAGTGTCGGGACAGGGAACACCGGGGAGCTGTTTTTT. Residues: CASSVGTGNTGELFF.

This chain joins TRBV27 and TRBJ2-7; 8 bases agree with TRBD2. This CDR3 region has 17 residues. The V and J ends lost 4 bases and 2 bases, in that order; junction bases with no gene match: 13. The germline V gene has CDR1 MNHEY and CDR2 SMNVEV (reference sequence). The DNA for the CDR3 is TGTGCCAGCAGTTCCCTCATCGGGCGGGAGGACGCCTACGAGCAGTACTTC. Translating gives CASSSLIGREDAYEQYF.